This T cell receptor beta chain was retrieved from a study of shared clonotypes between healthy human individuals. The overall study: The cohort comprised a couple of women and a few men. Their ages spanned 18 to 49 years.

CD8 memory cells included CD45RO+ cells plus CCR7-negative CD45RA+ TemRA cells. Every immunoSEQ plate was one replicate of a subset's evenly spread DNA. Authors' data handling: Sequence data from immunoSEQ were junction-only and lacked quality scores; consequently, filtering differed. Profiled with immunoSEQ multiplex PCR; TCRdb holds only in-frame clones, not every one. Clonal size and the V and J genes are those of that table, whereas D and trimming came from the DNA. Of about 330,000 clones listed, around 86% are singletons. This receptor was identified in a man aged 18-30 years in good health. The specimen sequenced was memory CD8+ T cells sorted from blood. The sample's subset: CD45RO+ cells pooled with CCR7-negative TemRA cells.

In DNA, the CDR3 is TGTGCCAGCAGGAGCAGGGGGAACTACGAGCAGTACTTC. Its protein is CASRSRGNYEQYF. This chain joins TRBV2 and TRBJ2-7; 7 nucleotides match TRBD1. Unmatched junction bases numbered 5, after V lost 6 bases and J lost 3 bases. The CDR3 spans 13 residues. The germline CDR1 and CDR2 sequences are SNHLY and FYNNEI.